Below are 30 T cell receptor beta chains sequenced from a single sample in a study of CD8+CD57+ T cells in acquired aplastic anemia. All sequencing subjects had displayed CD8+CD57+ cell expansion on flow cytometry. CDR3 and TCR beta VDJ profiling relied on a genomic DNA template. TCRdb recomputed calls from the reads with MiXCR, one row per CDR3 protein. The data show about 120,000 distinct CDR3 sequences, with 45% to 60% seen just once and approximately 28% held by the top ten. The sequenced sample was sorted CD4+, CD8+, or CD8+CD57+ T cells (not recorded which) from PBMCs. The receptor source for this set is a human donor with aplastic anemia.

In its sample, this clonotype was seen once. The chain uses TRBV29-1 and TRBJ1-1; possibly TRBD1 for D (6 bases). Per germline, CDR1 SQVTM and CDR2 ANQGSEA. V dropped 5 bases and J dropped 4 bases, with 11 bases sitting between them. The CDR3 consists of 12 residues. In nucleotides, the CDR3 is TGCAGCGTTACAAAACAGGGCACTGAAGCTTTCTTT. Residues: CSVTKQGTEAFF.

This clonotype came up many times. A junction boundary mismatches the germline segment, possibly from a read error. The chain uses TRBV7-7 and TRBJ2-1; the match to TRBD2 covers 10 bases. CDR3 length equals 15 residues. Germline V gene lookup returns CDR1 SSHAT and CDR2 FNYEAQ (reference sequence). The CDR3 loop reads CASSFLLAGPDEQFF. The CDR3 region has the DNA TGTGCTAGCAGCTTCCTACTAGCGGGGCCCGATGAGCAGTTCTTC.

This clonotype was seen a handful of times. The V call is TRBV20-1, the J call TRBJ2-7, with D possibly being TRBD1 (6 bases). V was clipped by 5 bases and J by 3 bases, with 17 bases between them. Looked up from germline, CDR1 is DFQATT and CDR2 is SNEGSKA (reference sequence). The CDR3 is 14 amino acids. The CDR3 DNA reads TGCAGTGCTCAAGATCCGGGACAAAACTACGAGCAGTACTTC. This encodes CSAQDPGQNYEQYF.

The count of this clonotype is one. V is TRBV7-9 and J is TRBJ2-7; D not resolved. V dropped 8 bases and J dropped 1 base, with 15 bases sitting between them. This CDR3 has 14 residues. The germline CDR1 and CDR2 sequences are SEHNR and FQNEAQ (reference sequence). The CDR3 sequence is CASPDVLDSYEQYF. The CDR3 DNA sequence: TGTGCCAGCCCGGACGTATTAGATTCCTACGAGCAGTACTTC.

The gene calls are TRBV20-1 and TRBJ2-7; D remains unclear. Trimming left V 2 bases short and J 0 bases short, with 14 bases between. Germline CDR1 reads DFQATT; CDR2 reads SNEGSKA (reference sequence). The CDR3 length is 15 residues. The CDR3 DNA sequence: TGCAGTGCTAGACTACCCGGTGCTTACTCCTACGAGCAGTACTTC. Translated, it gives CSARLPGAYSYEQYF.

J is TRBJ2-1 and V is TRBV29-1; 8 bases match TRBD1. The CDR3 is made up of 16 amino acids. Germline assignment: CDR1 SQVTM and CDR2 ANQGSEA. Trimming cost V 4 bases and J 9 bases; bases outside gene matches: 17. CDR3 coding DNA: TGCAGCGTTGTCCCGCACCTCTCGGGACAGGACATTGAGCAGTTCTTC. It encodes CSVVPHLSGQDIEQFF.

V and J are TRBV7-3 and TRBJ2-2; D gene uncertain. V was pared by 5 bases and J by 7 bases, with 8 bases between. Germline assignment: CDR1 SGHTA and CDR2 FQGTGA. There are 12 residues in the CDR3. The CDR3 bases are TGTGCCAGCAGCCTGCAGCACGGGGAGCTGTTTTTT. It yields the protein CASSLQHGELFF.

This clonotype showed up just once. V gene TRBV24-1 combines with J gene TRBJ2-3; 9 bases agree with TRBD2. The V gene end was trimmed by 4 bases and the J gene end by 2 bases; junction bases not matched to a gene: 9. CDR1 and CDR2 from the germline V gene are KGHDR and SFDVKD. The CDR3 sequence is 17 residues long. The CDR3: CATSDQRLAANTDTQYF. For the CDR3, the DNA is TGTGCCACCAGTGACCAAAGACTAGCGGCTAACACAGATACGCAGTATTTT.

This clonotype was seen at least ten times. CDR3 bases: TGTGCCAGCAGGGACTCCTCCTACTCCTACGAGCAGTACTTC. It encodes CASRDSSYSYEQYF. The V and J genes are TRBV12-3 or TRBV12-4 and TRBJ2-7; tentatively, D is TRBD2 (5 bases). This CDR3 is 14 amino acids long. Trimming cost V 6 bases and J 0 bases, with 12 bases left between them.

This clonotype was seen ten or more times. V gene TRBV7-9 combines with J gene TRBJ2-3; possibly TRBD2 for D (6 bases). CDR1 is SEHNR and CDR2 is FQNEAQ in the germline V gene (reference sequence). The CDR3 is made up of 17 amino acids. V gave up 10 bases and J gave up 0 bases, with 23 bases separating them. CDR3 coding DNA: TGTGCCATGGGGGACGGGGGACGGGCCCATAGCACAGATACGCAGTATTTT. This sequence encodes CAMGDGGRAHSTDTQYF.

The CDR3 DNA follows: TGTGCCACCAGTGATTGGGGGGCAGATACGCAGTATTTT. Translation gives CATSDWGADTQYF. The chain couples TRBV24-1 to TRBJ1-5, with a tentative D call TRBD2 (6 bases). The DNA end is a closer match to TRBJ2-3, so the J assignment may be wrong. The germline V gene has CDR1 KGHDR and CDR2 SFDVKD. The CDR3 has 13 residues.

This chain joins TRBV10-3 and TRBJ2-3, with D perhaps TRBD2 (6 bases). Trimming removed 8 bases at V and 0 bases at J, with 9 bases between. CDR1 and CDR2 from the germline V gene are ENHRY and SYGVKD. The CDR3 consists of 13 residues. The CDR3 loop reads CAIPGGSTDTQYF. For the CDR3, the DNA is TGTGCCATCCCCGGGGGTAGCACAGATACGCAGTATTTT.

This clonotype came up a few times. An end of the junction differs from the germline gene, which may be a read error. The J gene is TRBJ2-5, the V gene TRBV13, with D perhaps TRBD2 (6 bases). The V gene's germline CDR1 is PRHDT and CDR2 FYEKMQ (reference sequence). The CDR3 has 15 residues. As DNA, the CDR3 is TGTGCCAGCAGCCTCGGGGGTCTAGGCCAAGGGACCCAGTACTTC. It encodes CASSLGGLGQGTQYF. Full variable domain (remainder filled in from reference TRBV13 and TRBJ2-5): AAGVIQSPRHLIKEKRETATLKCYPIPRHDTVYWYQQGPGQDPQFLISFYEKMQSDKGSIPDRFSAQQFSDYHSELNMSSLELGDSALYFCASSLGGLGQGTQYFGPGTRLLVL.

The chain joins TRBV6-1 to TRBJ1-6, with D perhaps matching TRBD1 (6 bases). Trimming pared 7 bases from V and 8 bases from J, leaving 12 bases between. Germline-derived CDR1 and CDR2 are MNHNS and SASEGT. There are 13 residues in the CDR3. CDR3 DNA sequence: TGTGCCAGCACGGGGGGCAGCGATTCACCCCTCCACTTT. It yields the protein CASTGGSDSPLHF.

This clonotype was seen more than once but under ten times. This sequence joins TRBV7-8 and TRBJ2-7; maybe TRBD1 (5 bases). The CDR3 contains 12 residues. Looked up from germline, CDR1 is SGHVS and CDR2 is FQNEAQ. V was shortened by 4 bases and J by 3 bases, with 7 bases between the two germline ends. The CDR3 DNA is TGTGCCAGCAGCTCTAGGGGCTACGAGCAGTACTTC. Protein: CASSSRGYEQYF.

The V and J genes are TRBV2 and TRBJ2-5; a possible D gene is TRBD1 (6 bases). The ends were cut back, 1 base at V and 2 bases at J, with 17 bases in the middle. There are 17 residues in the CDR3. Germline CDR1 and CDR2: SNHLY and FYNNEI. CDR3 DNA sequence: TGTGCCAGCAGTGAAGAGTCCGGGACACCTTCTCAAGAGACCCAGTACTTC. Protein sequence: CASSEESGTPSQETQYF.

This clonotype has only one observation. The chain uses TRBV25-1 and TRBJ1-4, with D uncertain. Trimming removed 7 bases from V and 8 bases from J, with 14 bases in between. The CDR3 runs 13 residues. Per the germline V gene, CDR1 is MGHDK and CDR2 is SYGVNS. Here the CDR3 reads CASTLGGMEKLFF. As DNA, the CDR3 is TGTGCCAGCACCTTGGGAGGGATGGAAAAACTGTTTTTT.

The CDR3 DNA follows: TGCGCCAGCAGCCAAGATGGCAGCAGCACAGATACGCAGTATTTT. It specifies CASSQDGSSTDTQYF. The rearrangement uses TRBV4-1 and TRBJ2-3, with no clear D. V shed 0 bases and J shed 0 bases, with 7 bases lying between them. Germline V gene data show CDR1 as MGHRA and CDR2 as YSYEKL. CDR3 length: 15 residues.

The chain couples TRBV25-1 to TRBJ2-7; maybe TRBD2 (6 bases). The CDR3 sequence is 13 residues long. Trimming cost V 4 bases and J 2 bases, with 9 bases left between them. Looked up from germline, CDR1 is MGHDK and CDR2 is SYGVNS. CDR3 nucleotide sequence: TGTGCCAGCAGTGCTAGCGTCACCTACGAGCAGTACTTC. Translated: CASSASVTYEQYF.

The CDR3 protein is CASRPGGNTEAFF. The CDR3 DNA is TGTGCCAGCAGGCCCGGGGGGAACACTGAAGCTTTCTTT. The V and J genes are TRBV7-2 and TRBJ1-1, with D perhaps matching TRBD1 (5 bases). The V end was cut by 6 bases, the J end by 1 base, with 9 bases between. Looked up from germline, CDR1 is SGHTA and CDR2 is FQGNSA. The CDR3 sequence is 13 residues long. Looking up the rest from reference TRBV7-2 and TRBJ1-1 gives the full variable domain: GAGVSQSPSNKVTEKGKDVELRCDPISGHTALYWYRQSLGQGLEFLIYFQGNSAPDKSGLPSDRFSAERTGGSVSTLTIQRTQQEDSAVYLCASRPGGNTEAFFGQGTRLTVV.

The chain is built from TRBV20-1 and TRBJ2-7, with D hard to call. V lost 3 bases and J 2 bases, leaving 8 bases between the germline ends. This CDR3 contains 12 residues. CDR1 and CDR2 from the germline V gene are DFQATT and SNEGSKA (reference sequence). This CDR3 reads CSARTNPYEQYV. The DNA of the CDR3 is TGCAGTGCTAGGACAAATCCCTACGAGCAGTACGTC.

The table lists this clonotype with many counts. The rearrangement uses TRBV4-1 and TRBJ1-6; TRBD1 aligns across 11 bases. V shed 3 bases, J shed 9 bases, and the junction held 13 bases outside the gene matches. The V gene's germline CDR1 is MGHRA and CDR2 YSYEKL. The CDR3 is 18 amino acids. CDR3: CASSHTTGTGGKGSPLHF. CDR3 bases: TGCGCCAGCAGCCATACCACCGGGACAGGGGGTAAAGGTTCACCCCTCCACTTT.

The V and J genes are TRBV2 and TRBJ2-6, with 9 bases identical to TRBD1. Looked up from germline, CDR1 is SNHLY and CDR2 is FYNNEI. The CDR3 contains 18 residues. Germline trimming cut 7 bases from V and 1 base from J; bases unmatched to any gene: 11. The CDR3 sequence: CASTLLGTGRSGANVLTF. The CDR3, as DNA: TGTGCCAGCACCCTCCTAGGGACAGGGCGGTCTGGGGCCAACGTCCTGACTTTC.

The V gene is TRBV6-5, the J gene TRBJ1-2; no firm D call. V dropped 0 bases and J dropped 5 bases, with 10 bases sitting between them. Germline CDR1 MNHEY, CDR2 SVGAGI. The CDR3 extends over 14 amino acids. The CDR3 DNA is TGTGCCAGCAGTTACTCCCAGGAAGCTTATGGCTACACCTTC. Protein sequence: CASSYSQEAYGYTF.

The chain recombines TRBV12-3 or TRBV12-4 with TRBJ2-7; D not resolved. The V end lost 7 bases, the J end lost 0 bases, and 7 bases lay between the germline ends. This CDR3 is built from 12 residues. The CDR3 reads CASTERSYEQYF. In nucleotides, the CDR3 is TGTGCCAGCACTGAACGCTCCTACGAGCAGTACTTC.

The chain has TRBV24-1 and TRBJ2-2; a possible D gene is TRBD2 (6 bases). Germline V gene sequence: CDR1 KGHDR, CDR2 SFDVKD. This CDR3 spans 16 amino acids. V lost 3 bases and J lost 1, with 11 bases in between. The CDR3 DNA is TGTGCCACCAGTGATAGGTCGGGGGAGAACACCGGGGAGCTGTTTTTT. This encodes CATSDRSGENTGELFF.

J is TRBJ2-7 and V is TRBV5-1; D gene uncertain. The CDR3 loop spans 13 amino acids. V was cut by 1 base and J by 5 bases, with 10 bases left in between. Germline V gene lookup returns CDR1 SGHRS and CDR2 YFSETQ. The CDR3 DNA reads as TGCGCCAGCAGCTTGTATGGTACCGACGAGCAGTACTTC. Its protein product is CASSLYGTDEQYF.

The chain is built from TRBV20-1 and TRBJ2-1; TRBD2 aligns across 12 bases. The V and J ends lost 6 bases and 4 bases, in that order; junction bases with no gene match: 10. The germline CDR1 and CDR2 sequences are DFQATT and SNEGSKA (reference sequence). This CDR3 region has 16 residues. CDR3 bases: TGCAGTGCCCCTAGGACTAGCGGGGCCCCTTACAATGAGCAGTTCTTC. This codes for CSAPRTSGAPYNEQFF.

This clonotype was seen a few times. The V call is TRBV29-1, the J call TRBJ2-1; the match to TRBD2 covers 13 bases. The CDR3 consists of 14 residues. V shed 4 bases, J shed 7 bases, and the junction held 4 bases outside the gene matches. Germline V lookup: CDR1 SQVTM, CDR2 ANQGSEA. CDR3 sequence reads: CSVVLAGGLNEQFF. The CDR3 DNA is TGCAGCGTTGTACTAGCGGGGGGGCTTAATGAGCAGTTCTTC.

This clonotype was observed a single time. This rearrangement joins TRBV25-1 to TRBJ2-1, with 10 bases matching TRBD1. The CDR3 loop spans 17 amino acids. Germline V gene lookup returns CDR1 MGHDK and CDR2 SYGVNS. The J segment lost 3 bases and the V segment lost 8 bases, leaving 13 bases of the junction unmatched. For the CDR3, the DNA is TGTGCCAGCGTTGCTGTCTCTGGACAGGGGGTCTACAATGAGCAGTTCTTC. This gives the protein CASVAVSGQGVYNEQFF. Drawing the rest from reference TRBV25-1 and TRBJ2-1, the complete variable domain is EADIYQTPRYLVIGTGKKITLECSQTMGHDKMYWYQQDPGMELHLIHYSYGVNSTEKGDLSSESTVSRIRTEHFPLTLESARPSHTSQYLCASVAVSGQGVYNEQFFGPGTRLTVL.